The T cell receptor beta chain described here comes from a study of T cell responses to AZD1222 COVID-19 vaccine. Data came from immunoSEQ multiplex PCR; TCRdb stores just in-frame clones and leaves some out. The sample includes tens of thousands of clones, 70% to 90% of them seen just once. Study-wide results and limits: Clonal diversity may have been underestimated in mostly white British donors. Among vaccine-associated CD4 TCRs, coverage spanned spike, with dominance at 160-218 and 743-854. No day 14 peak samples; only post-peak repertoires were characterized.

For this clone: Its antigen is currently unknown.

There are 13 residues in the CDR3. Germline-derived CDR1 and CDR2 are SGDLS and YYNGEE. Trimming removed 3 bases at V and 6 bases at J, with 9 bases between. The material was peripheral blood, obtained on day 0 of MenACWY control vaccination. The clonotype was recovered from an adult in good health. The chain has TRBV9 and TRBJ2-2, with D possibly being TRBD1 (7 bases). In DNA form, the CDR3 reads TGTGCCAGCAGCGGCAGGGGGGCCGGGGAGCTGTTTTTT. This gives the protein CASSGRGAGELFF.